This T cell receptor (beta chain) was retrieved from a study of shared clonotypes between healthy human individuals. Regarding the study as a whole: Relative to clonotypes present in all four donors, those not shared had lower generation probabilities. Naive CD4 clonotypes were shared across a few donors at around 5.4%. Rarefaction curves obtained for sorted subsets showed sequencing incomplete despite large depth.

Germline CDR1 and CDR2: SGHRS and YFSETQ. The CDR3 spans 14 residues. Between the trimmed V and J ends, which lost 0 bases and 1 base, there was a span of 7 bases. The data were produced by immunoSEQ multiplex PCR, yet TCRdb's version contains in-frame clones alone and is incomplete. The table lists 2.3 million or so clones, 85% to 95% of them singletons. With regard to this clone: Its antigen is currently unknown. The sample carries other DNA sequences with the same CDR3.

The genes are TRBV5-1 and TRBJ2-5; no firm D call. This TCR was sampled from a man aged 18 to 30 in good health. Some clones in this sample may be carry-over from other donors' samples. Sequencing was performed on naive CD4+ T cells from PBMCs. Subset noted: CD45RA+ positively selected. The CDR3 region has the DNA TGCGCCAGCAGCTTGGCCGGACCCCAAGAGACCCAGTACTTC. As protein: CASSLAGPQETQYF.